The 5 T cell receptor beta chains below all came from one sample that was sequenced in a study of blood T cell repertoires in COVID-19. TCRdb keeps only in-frame clones here, not all; method: immunoSEQ multiplex PCR. The table has roughly 280,000 clones, more than 80% seen once; the top ten hold 2.4%. The sample consisted of PBMCs or T cells enriched from blood (not recorded which). All receptors come from a woman aged 18 to 35 who had recovered from COVID-19.

A few counts support this clone. The chain uses TRBV15 and TRBJ1-2, with TRBD1 as a possible D gene (5 bases). The V end was cut by 0 bases, the J end by 4 bases, with 12 bases between. CDR3 length: 15 amino acids. In germline, CDR1 is LNHNV, CDR2 YYDKDF (reference sequence). This CDR3 is CATSRDRATVYGYTF. The CDR3 bases are TGTGCCACCAGCAGAGATCGGGCGACAGTCTATGGCTACACCTTC.

The CDR3: CASSPGQIEGAEQYF. As DNA, the CDR3 is TGTGCCAGCTCACCAGGACAGATCGAGGGGGCAGAGCAGTACTTC. V is TRBV18 and J is TRBJ2-7; the match to TRBD1 covers 7 bases. CDR1 KGHSH and CDR2 LQKENI come from the germline V gene. The CDR3 has 15 amino acids. With 2 bases clipped from V and 7 bases from J, the junction kept 11 bases outside the gene matches.

This chain connects TRBV5-4 to TRBJ1-2; a possible D gene is TRBD1 (6 bases). Germline lookup yields CDR1 SGHNT and CDR2 YYREEE (reference sequence). The V gene lost 0 bases and the J gene lost 2 bases, with 11 bases spanning the gap. This CDR3 has 15 residues. The CDR3 spells CASSLEQGLNYGYTF. In DNA form, the CDR3 reads TGTGCCAGCAGCTTGGAGCAGGGGCTGAACTATGGCTACACCTTC.

CDR3 residues: CASSPEGRGTSTDTQYF. For the CDR3, the DNA is TGTGCCAGCAGCCCGGAGGGGCGGGGCACTAGCACAGATACGCAGTATTTT. The chain links TRBV5-4 to TRBJ2-3; D is perhaps TRBD2 (6 bases). Trimming pared 4 bases from V and 0 bases from J, leaving 18 bases between. The germline CDR1 and CDR2 sequences are SGHNT and YYREEE (reference sequence). The CDR3 totals 17 residues.

The V and J genes are TRBV5-6 and TRBJ1-2; 7 nucleotides agree with TRBD1. Germline trimming cut 4 bases from V and 4 bases from J; bases unmatched to any gene: 10. This CDR3 is 15 amino acids long. CDR1 and CDR2 (germline): SGHDT, YYEEEE. CDR3 coding DNA: TGTGCCAGCAGCAGTCGTGACAGGGACTTCTATGGCTACACCTTC. Its translation is CASSSRDRDFYGYTF.